Listed here are 15 T cell receptor beta chains from one sample, sequenced in a study of CD8 T cells in ankylosing spondylitis. Study results and caveats: The study identified a TCR beta motif of under 10 highly homologous variants that appeared characteristic of ankylosing spondylitis blood.

In TCRdb, the 5' RACE reads were re-called with MiXCR into one record per CDR3 protein. The sample consists of around 490,000 distinct CDR3 sequences, over 4% of them appearing once. These receptors have no identified antigens. Sequencing input: blood, either unsorted or a sorted T cell fraction (not recorded which). All receptors derive from a male donor with ankylosing spondylitis.

This clonotype appeared many times. This chain connects TRBV20-1 to TRBJ2-7; 11 bases match TRBD2. With V trimmed by 1 base and J by 3 bases, 5 bases remained unmatched. The CDR3 contains 15 residues. In germline, CDR1 is DFQATT, CDR2 SNEGSKA (reference sequence). Written as DNA, the CDR3 is TGCAGTGCTAGAGTCCGGACTAGCGGGTACTACGAGCAGTACTTC. Translating gives CSARVRTSGYYEQYF.

Only a few counts were recorded for this clonotype. The chain links TRBV6-1 to TRBJ2-5; 8 bases line up with TRBD2. The germline gives CDR1 MNHNS, CDR2 SASEGT. This CDR3 comprises 14 residues. J was trimmed by 5 bases and V by 3 bases; bases with no gene match: 5. In DNA, the CDR3 is TGTGCCAGCAGTGATCGTAGCGGGACGGAGACCCAGTACTTC. This sequence encodes CASSDRSGTETQYF.

For this clonotype: This may come from a read error, since a much larger clone is one base off. Since the CDR3 does not end with the conserved phenylalanine or tryptophan, this likely comes from a read error. This rearrangement joins TRBV6-2 or TRBV6-3 to TRBJ2-7, with 11 nucleotides matching TRBD2. Trimming at V came to 6 bases and at J to 2 bases, leaving 3 bases not matched to a gene. CDR1 MNHEY and CDR2 SVGEGT come from the germline V gene. The CDR3 is 14 amino acids. The CDR3 DNA follows: TGTGCCAGCAGACCACTAGCGGGAGCCTACGAGCAGTACATC. It translates to CASRPLAGAYEQYI.

Many counts were recorded for this clonotype. This sequence joins TRBV20-1 and TRBJ1-1; D remains unclear. CDR3 size: 13 residues. V was pared by 2 bases and J by 0 bases, with 7 bases between. Germline loops: CDR1 DFQATT, CDR2 SNEGSKA (reference sequence). The DNA for the CDR3 is TGCAGTGCTAGAAGAGGGCTGAACACTGAAGCTTTCTTT. It encodes CSARRGLNTEAFF.

Ten or more counts support this clonotype. The rearrangement uses TRBV20-1 and TRBJ2-1; D may be TRBD2 (7 bases). V was clipped by 3 bases and J by 12 bases, with 12 bases between them. The CDR3 has 11 amino acids. Germline CDR1 DFQATT, CDR2 SNEGSKA (reference sequence). The chain's CDR3 is CSASLGGGQFF. The CDR3 region has the DNA TGCAGTGCTAGTCTAGGGGGGGGGCAGTTCTTC.

This clonotype showed up many times. This sequence joins TRBV29-1 and TRBJ2-1; a weak D match, TRBD2 (5 bases). Germline V CDR1 and CDR2: SQVTM, ANQGSEA. The length of the CDR3 is 16 residues. Between the trimmed V and J ends, which lost 0 bases and 5 bases, there was a span of 17 bases. The CDR3: CSVEDPETISNNEQFF. As DNA, the CDR3 is TGCAGCGTTGAAGATCCGGAGACTATCTCAAACAATGAGCAGTTCTTC.

This clonotype was observed many times. This chain joins TRBV15 and TRBJ1-2, with D tentatively TRBD1 (5 bases). Trimming took 6 bases from V and 8 from J, leaving 13 bases between them. In germline, CDR1 is LNHNV, CDR2 YYDKDF (reference sequence). There are 12 residues in the CDR3. This chain's CDR3 is CATSGGVEGYTF. CDR3 nucleotide sequence: TGTGCCACCAGTGGGGGAGTTGAGGGCTACACCTTC.

Only a few counts were recorded for this clonotype. The CDR3 reads CASSLVATNQPQHF. DNA of the CDR3: TGTGCCAGCAGCTTAGTCGCCACCAATCAGCCCCAGCATTTT. The chain employs TRBV7-2 and TRBJ1-5; D remains ambiguous. The V gene's germline CDR1 is SGHTA and CDR2 FQGNSA. With 1 base removed from V and 3 bases from J, the gap between germline ends came to 7 bases. CDR3 length equals 14 residues. Together with reference TRBV7-2 and TRBJ1-5, the CDR3 gives the full variable domain: GAGVSQSPSNKVTEKGKDVELRCDPISGHTALYWYRQSLGQGLEFLIYFQGNSAPDKSGLPSDRFSAERTGGSVSTLTIQRTQQEDSAVYLCASSLVATNQPQHFGDGTRLSIL.

This clonotype was found many times. V usage is TRBV6-5 and J usage is TRBJ2-1; D not resolved. V was clipped by 6 bases and J by 6 bases, with 6 bases between them. Per the germline V gene, CDR1 is MNHEY and CDR2 is SVGAGI. This CDR3 contains 11 residues. DNA of the CDR3: TGTGCCAGCAGGGGTGTCAATGAGCAGTTCTTC. Translation: CASRGVNEQFF.

There are many counts of this clonotype. V usage is TRBV6-5 and J usage is TRBJ1-1; D is unresolved. The germline CDR1 and CDR2 sequences are MNHEY and SVGAGI. V lost 0 bases to trimming and J lost 1 base, with 6 bases between them. CDR3 size: 14 residues. The DNA for the CDR3 is TGTGCCAGCAGTTACTCGTTGGCGAACACTGAAGCTTTCTTT. Its translation: CASSYSLANTEAFF.

The table lists this clonotype with many counts. The rearrangement links TRBV7-9 to TRBJ1-4; D uncertain. V gave up 5 bases and J gave up 7 bases, with 14 bases separating them. The length of the CDR3 is 14 residues. Germline CDR1 and CDR2: SEHNR and FQNEAQ (reference sequence). The CDR3 nucleotides read TGTGCCAGCAGCGTGACTAGGGATGGTGAAAAACTGTTTTTT. Translated, it gives CASSVTRDGEKLFF. The variable domain in full, completed from reference TRBV7-9 and TRBJ1-4, reads DTGVSQNPRHKITKRGQNVTFRCDPISEHNRLYWYRQTLGQGPEFLTYFQNEAQLEKSRLLSDRFSAERPKGSFSTLEIQRTEQGDSAMYLCASSVTRDGEKLFFGSGTQLSVL.

This clonotype was recorded a few times. The chain employs TRBV6-5 and TRBJ1-6, with D unclear. Trimming left V 2 bases short and J 14 bases short, with 13 bases between. The CDR3 sequence is 13 residues long. Germline assignment: CDR1 MNHEY and CDR2 SVGAGI. The CDR3 protein is CASSYPGSEALHF. The CDR3 DNA sequence: TGTGCCAGCAGTTACCCGGGGTCAGAGGCCCTCCACTTT.

This clonotype was counted many times. This chain uses TRBV5-1 with TRBJ1-1; TRBD1 might be the D (6 bases). The V gene lost 1 base and the J gene lost 6 bases, with 19 bases spanning the gap. CDR1 SGHRS and CDR2 YFSETQ come from the germline V gene. The CDR3 is 16 residues long. This CDR3 is CASSLTTTPGTSEAFF. As DNA, the CDR3 is TGCGCCAGCAGCTTGACTACGACACCCGGGACATCTGAAGCTTTCTTT.

Ten or more counts support this clonotype. V is TRBV27 and J is TRBJ1-5; no clear D gene. The CDR3 is 12 residues long. Trimming pared 2 bases from V and 4 bases from J, leaving 3 bases between. Germline V CDR1 and CDR2: MNHEY, SMNVEV (reference sequence). The chain's CDR3 is CASSLPNQPQHF. The CDR3 nucleotides read TGTGCCAGCAGTTTACCAAATCAGCCCCAGCATTTT.

This clonotype came up many times. V and J are TRBV28 and TRBJ2-5; 9 bases fit TRBD1. CDR3 length: 16 amino acids. V shed 7 bases, J shed 2 bases, and the junction held 11 bases outside the gene matches. Germline CDR1 is MDHEN and CDR2 is SYDVKM. CDR3 sequence (DNA): TGTGCCAGCACCCCTACAGGGGGCGGAGTACAAGAGACCCAGTACTTC. Its translation is CASTPTGGGVQETQYF.